This TCR beta chain originates from a study of long-term antiretroviral therapy in people with HIV. Study results and caveats: CDR3 length ranges were narrower in HIV repertoires than in controls. ART adherence, viral resistance and therapy changes went unrecorded.

As for this clone: Its antigen is undetermined.

Deletions cut 4 bases from V and 0 bases from J, with 7 bases between. The CDR3 has 13 residues. Germline CDR1 and CDR2: SQVTM and ANQGSEA. They ran version v3.0 of the immunoSEQ assay at survey level. Assay: immunoSEQ multiplex PCR; the TCRdb copy retains only in-frame clones and omits some. The sample holds 16,000 or so clones, approximately 87% seen once. The chain uses TRBV29-1 and TRBJ1-3, with D unclear. The clonotype originates from a man aged 45-65 years with HIV. The sequenced sample was unsorted PBMCs, obtained 0.7 years before starting antiretroviral therapy. As DNA, the CDR3 is TGCAGCGTTGGAGAGAGCTCTGGAAACACCATATATTTT. It yields the protein CSVGESSGNTIYF.